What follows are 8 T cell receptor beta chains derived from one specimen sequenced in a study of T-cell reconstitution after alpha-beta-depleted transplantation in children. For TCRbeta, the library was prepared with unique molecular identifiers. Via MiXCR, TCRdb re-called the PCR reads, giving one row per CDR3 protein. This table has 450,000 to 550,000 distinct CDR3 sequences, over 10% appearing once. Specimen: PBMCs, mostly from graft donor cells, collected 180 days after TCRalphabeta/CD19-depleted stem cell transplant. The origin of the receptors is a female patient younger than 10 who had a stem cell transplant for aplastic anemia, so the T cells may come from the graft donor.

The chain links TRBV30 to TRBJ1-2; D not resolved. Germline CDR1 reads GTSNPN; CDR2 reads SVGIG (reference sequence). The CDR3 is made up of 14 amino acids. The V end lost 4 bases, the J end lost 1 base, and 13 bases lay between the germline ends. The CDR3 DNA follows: TGTGCCTGGAAGCGGGGTGACTTTAACTATGGCTACACCTTC. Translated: CAWKRGDFNYGYTF.

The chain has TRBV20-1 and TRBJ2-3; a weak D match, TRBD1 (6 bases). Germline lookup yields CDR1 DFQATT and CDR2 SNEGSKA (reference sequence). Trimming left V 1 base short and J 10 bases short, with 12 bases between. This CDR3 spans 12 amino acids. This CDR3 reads CSARATRGSQYF. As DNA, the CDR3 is TGCAGTGCTAGAGCCACTAGGGGGTCGCAGTATTTT.

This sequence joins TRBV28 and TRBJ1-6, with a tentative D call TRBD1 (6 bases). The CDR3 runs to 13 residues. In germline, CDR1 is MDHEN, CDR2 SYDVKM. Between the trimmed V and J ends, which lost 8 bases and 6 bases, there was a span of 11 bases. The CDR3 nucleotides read TGTGCCAGCGAAGGGGGGGCTAATTCACCCCTCCACTTT. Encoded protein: CASEGGANSPLHF.

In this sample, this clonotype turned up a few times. CDR3 coding DNA: TGTGCCAGCAGCAAGTCACAGGGGTCCTCCTACGAGCAGTACTTC. Its protein is CASSKSQGSSYEQYF. The genes are TRBV21-1 and TRBJ2-7; the table gives TRBD1 as D, unverified against the DNA. TRBV21-1 is a pseudogene segment. The CDR3 is made up of 15 amino acids.

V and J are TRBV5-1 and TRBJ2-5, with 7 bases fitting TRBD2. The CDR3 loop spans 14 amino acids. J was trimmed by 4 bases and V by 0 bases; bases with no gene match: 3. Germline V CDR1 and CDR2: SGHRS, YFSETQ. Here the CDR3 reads CASSLETSTETQYF. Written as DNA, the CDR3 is TGCGCCAGCAGCTTGGAGACTAGCACAGAGACCCAGTACTTC.

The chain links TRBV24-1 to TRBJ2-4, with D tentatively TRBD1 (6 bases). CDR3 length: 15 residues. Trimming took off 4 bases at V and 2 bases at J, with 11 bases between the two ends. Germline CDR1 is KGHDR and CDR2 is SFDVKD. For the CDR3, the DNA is TGTGCCACCAGTGAGAAGAGGGGGACCAAAAACATTCAGTACTTC. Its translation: CATSEKRGTKNIQYF.

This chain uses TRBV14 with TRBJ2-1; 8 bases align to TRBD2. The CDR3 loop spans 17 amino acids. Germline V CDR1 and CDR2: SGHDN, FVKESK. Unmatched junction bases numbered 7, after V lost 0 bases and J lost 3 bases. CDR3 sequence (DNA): TGTGCCAGCAGCCAAGATTGGAAGCGGGAGTTCTACAATGAGCAGTTCTTC. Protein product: CASSQDWKREFYNEQFF. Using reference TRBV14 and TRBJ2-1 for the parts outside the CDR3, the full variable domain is EAGVTQFPSHSVIEKGQTVTLRCDPISGHDNLYWYRRVMGKEIKFLLHFVKESKQDESGMPNNRFLAERTGGTYSTLKVQPAELEDSGVYFCASSQDWKREFYNEQFFGPGTRLTVL.

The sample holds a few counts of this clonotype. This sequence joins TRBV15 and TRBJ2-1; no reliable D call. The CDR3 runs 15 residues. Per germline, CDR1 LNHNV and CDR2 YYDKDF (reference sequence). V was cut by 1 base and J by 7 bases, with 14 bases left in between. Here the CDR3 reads CATSRARITLNEQFF. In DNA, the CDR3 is TGTGCCACCAGCAGAGCACGTATAACCCTTAATGAGCAGTTCTTC.